The 16 T cell receptor beta chains listed next were all sequenced from one sample in a study of Tregs in tolerant kidney transplant recipients. Assay: immunoSEQ multiplex PCR; the TCRdb copy retains only in-frame clones and omits some. The data show about 120,000 clones, with 92% seen just once and roughly 0.61% held by the top ten. The sequenced sample consisted of CD4+ T cells from blood. Receptors originate from a human donor in good health.

The chain is built from TRBV7-2 and TRBJ1-6; the D is unclear. The length of the CDR3 is 15 residues. Germline V gene sequence: CDR1 SGHTA, CDR2 FQGNSA. V lost 1 base, J lost 7 bases, and 11 bases lay in between. The CDR3 sequence: CASSLVFRANSPLHF. The CDR3 DNA reads TGTGCCAGCAGCTTAGTCTTCCGGGCGAATTCACCCCTCCACTTT. Filled out from reference TRBV7-2 and TRBJ1-6, the complete variable domain reads GAGVSQSPSNKVTEKGKDVELRCDPISGHTALYWYRQSLGQGLEFLIYFQGNSAPDKSGLPSDRFSAERTGGSVSTLTIQRTQQEDSAVYLCASSLVFRANSPLHFGNGTRLTVT.

The V and J genes are TRBV19 and TRBJ1-4; D may be TRBD1 (6 bases). This CDR3 spans 17 amino acids. Looked up from germline, CDR1 is LNHDA and CDR2 is SQIVND (reference sequence). The germline V and J ends were trimmed by 6 bases and 2 bases, with 19 bases remaining between them. CDR3 amino acids: CASSRIYSGATNEKLFF. CDR3 nucleotide sequence: TGTGCCAGTAGCCGAATCTACTCGGGGGCGACTAATGAAAAACTGTTTTTT.

The V gene is TRBV6-1, the J gene TRBJ1-3; D is unclear. The CDR3 sequence is 14 residues long. CDR1 and CDR2 from the germline V gene are MNHNS and SASEGT. The V end lost 8 bases, the J end lost 3 bases, and 14 bases lay between the germline ends. The CDR3 loop is CASHIWRNGNTIYF. The CDR3 nucleotides read TGTGCCAGCCATATATGGAGGAATGGAAACACCATATATTTT.

For the CDR3, the DNA is TGTGCCAGCAGCCGGTGGAGCGGGGTAGCCAAAAACATTCAGTACTTC. Translating gives CASSRWSGVAKNIQYF. This chain joins TRBV27 and TRBJ2-4; 7 nucleotides match TRBD2. Germline V gene sequence: CDR1 MNHEY, CDR2 SMNVEV (reference sequence). The length of the CDR3 is 16 residues. V trimming: 6 bases; J trimming: 0 bases; junction bases outside the gene matches: 8.

V is TRBV5-6 and J is TRBJ1-2; D unclear. The germline V gene encodes CDR1 SGHDT and CDR2 YYEEEE. The CDR3 runs 13 residues. The V and J ends lost 0 bases and 5 bases respectively, with 8 bases between them. The CDR3 DNA reads as TGTGCCAGCAGCTTGGTTTCGGGGTATGGCTACACCTTC. Protein product: CASSLVSGYGYTF.

J is TRBJ1-4 and V is TRBV4-1; 7 bases are shared with TRBD1. The CDR3 sequence is 22 residues long. With 0 bases clipped from V and 2 bases from J, the junction kept 21 bases outside the gene matches. Germline V gene data show CDR1 as MGHRA and CDR2 as YSYEKL. CDR3 amino acids: CASSQEAIRGASGVATNEKLFF. DNA of the CDR3: TGCGCCAGCAGCCAAGAAGCGATCAGGGGGGCGTCGGGGGTAGCGACTAATGAAAAACTGTTTTTT.

This clone was seen a single time. The chain carries TRBV20-1 and TRBJ2-7, with unresolved D. The CDR3 contains 11 residues. Germline values: CDR1 DFQATT, CDR2 SNEGSKA (reference sequence). The V end was cut by 7 bases, the J end by 5 bases, with 12 bases between. DNA of the CDR3: TGCAGTGTGAGCAGAATAGACGAGCAGTACTTC. It is translated as CSVSRIDEQYF.

The rearrangement links TRBV19 to TRBJ2-2, with D tentatively TRBD1 (6 bases). The V end lost 6 bases, the J end lost 9 bases, and 26 bases lay between the germline ends. This CDR3 spans 17 amino acids. The germline CDR1 and CDR2 sequences are LNHDA and SQIVND (reference sequence). CDR3: CASSRQATMDSTWELFF. Here the CDR3 DNA reads TGTGCCAGTAGCCGACAGGCAACAATGGACTCCACGTGGGAGCTGTTTTTT.

This chain joins TRBV11-2 and TRBJ1-6; 7 bases match TRBD1. Germline CDR1 and CDR2: SGHAT and FQNNGV. The CDR3 runs to 15 residues. Trimming removed 5 bases from V and 0 bases from J; junction bases left unmatched: 1. The CDR3 spells CASSRQGSYNSPLHF. CDR3 sequence (DNA): TGTGCCAGCAGCCGACAGGGCTCCTATAATTCACCCCTCCACTTT.

The rearrangement uses TRBV5-1 and TRBJ1-1, with 9 nucleotides matching TRBD1. Germline loops: CDR1 SGHRS, CDR2 YFSETQ. The trim removed 3 bases at V and 7 bases at J, leaving 7 bases unmatched. There are 14 residues in the CDR3. The CDR3 region has the DNA TGCGCCAGCAGCTCGGACAGGGGAAACCTTGAAGCTTTCTTT. As protein: CASSSDRGNLEAFF.

The genes are TRBV4-1 and TRBJ2-3, with D unresolved. This CDR3 is built from 16 residues. Per germline, CDR1 MGHRA and CDR2 YSYEKL. V gave up 0 bases and J gave up 4 bases, with 14 bases separating them. The CDR3 coding sequence is TGCGCCAGCAGCCAAGATTTCAGCTCCCTTTCAGATACGCAGTATTTT. It codes for CASSQDFSSLSDTQYF.

J is TRBJ1-2 and V is TRBV29-1; TRBD1 agrees at 8 bases. The CDR3 extends over 13 amino acids. In germline, CDR1 is SQVTM, CDR2 ANQGSEA. With 3 bases clipped from V and 7 bases from J, the junction kept 7 bases outside the gene matches. CDR3 loop: CSVDPGQGFGYTF. Written as DNA, the CDR3 is TGCAGCGTTGACCCCGGACAGGGATTTGGCTACACCTTC. The full variable domain, in which reference TRBV29-1 and TRBJ1-2 provide the parts outside the CDR3, is SAVISQKPSRDICQRGTSLTIQCQVDSQVTMMFWYRQQPGQSLTLIATANQGSEATYESGFVIDKFPISRPNLTFSTLTVSNMSPEDSSIYLCSVDPGQGFGYTFGSGTRLTVV.

The chain couples TRBV27 to TRBJ2-5; D call uncertain. Germline CDR1 is MNHEY and CDR2 is SMNVEV (reference sequence). Trimming removed 5 bases at V and 2 bases at J, with 9 bases between. This CDR3 has 13 amino acids. The CDR3 is CASSRTSQETQYF. In DNA form, the CDR3 reads TGTGCCAGCAGTCGGACCAGTCAAGAGACCCAGTACTTC.

The CDR3 DNA sequence: TGTGCCAGCAGTGAAGGAAATAGCGGACAAGAGACCCAGTACTTC. It specifies CASSEGNSGQETQYF. V and J are TRBV2 and TRBJ2-5; perhaps TRBD2 as D (6 bases). Germline V gene lookup returns CDR1 SNHLY and CDR2 FYNNEI. The CDR3 has 15 amino acids. Trimming pared 1 base from V and 2 bases from J, leaving 11 bases between.

The chain combines TRBV10-2 with TRBJ2-3; 11 bases agree with TRBD2. The CDR3 runs 14 residues. V trimming: 7 bases; J trimming: 6 bases; junction bases outside the gene matches: 6. CDR1 and CDR2 (germline): WSHSY, SAAADI. The CDR3 nucleotides read TGCGCCAGCACCAGACTAGCGGGACGGGATACGCAGTATTTT. This translates into CASTRLAGRDTQYF.

The chain employs TRBV11-2 and TRBJ1-1; tentatively, D is TRBD1 (6 bases). Germline loops: CDR1 SGHAT, CDR2 FQNNGV. The ends were cut back, 5 bases at V and 6 bases at J, with 13 bases in the middle. The CDR3 sequence is 13 residues long. CDR3 residues: CASSQGHGAEAFF. In DNA, the CDR3 is TGTGCCAGCAGCCAGGGACACGGGGCTGAAGCTTTCTTT.